Each of the 4 T cell receptor beta chains below was sequenced from the same sample in a study of blood T cell repertoires in COVID-19. Sequenced by immunoSEQ multiplex PCR; TCRdb stores in-frame clones only, minus some. The sample carries a few hundred thousand clones, approximately 87% recorded once. The sample was PBMCs or T cells enriched from blood (not recorded which). All receptors derive from a woman aged 35 to 49 who had recovered from COVID-19.

This clone came up a few times. The chain carries TRBV5-6 and TRBJ1-2; 8 bases map to TRBD1. CDR1 and CDR2 from the germline V gene are SGHDT and YYEEEE. CDR3 length: 15 amino acids. Trimming at V came to 4 bases and at J to 2 bases, leaving 7 bases not matched to a gene. The CDR3 is CASSKNRQGNYGYTF. The CDR3 nucleotides are TGTGCCAGCAGCAAGAACCGACAGGGGAACTATGGCTACACCTTC.

V and J are TRBV5-6 and TRBJ2-1; 14 nucleotides match TRBD2. Germline trimming cut 3 bases from V and 9 bases from J; bases unmatched to any gene: 11. Looked up from germline, CDR1 is SGHDT and CDR2 is YYEEEE. The CDR3 spans 17 residues. The chain's CDR3 is CASSWPGLAGEFREQFF. The CDR3 DNA reads TGTGCCAGCAGCTGGCCGGGACTAGCGGGAGAGTTTCGTGAGCAGTTCTTC.

The chain has TRBV4-2 and TRBJ1-2, with D maybe TRBD1 (6 bases). Deletions cut 1 base from V and 8 bases from J, with 23 bases between. The CDR3 runs 17 residues. CDR1 is LGHNA and CDR2 is YNFKEQ in the germline V gene. The CDR3 protein is CASSQAGSQGFQGGYTF. Written as DNA, the CDR3 is TGTGCCAGCAGCCAAGCTGGGAGTCAGGGGTTTCAGGGAGGCTACACCTTC.

This rearrangement joins TRBV4-1 to TRBJ2-7, with 11 bases that match TRBD2. CDR1 and CDR2 from the germline V gene are MGHRA and YSYEKL. The CDR3 sequence is 16 residues long. With V trimmed by 3 bases and J by 3 bases, 7 bases remained unmatched. Here the CDR3 reads CASSHRLAGGGYEQYF. CDR3 coding DNA: TGCGCCAGCAGCCATCGTCTAGCGGGAGGAGGCTACGAGCAGTACTTC.